Shown below are 12 T cell receptor beta chains from a single sample sequenced in a study of CD8+ T cells in alopecia areata. It was cDNA, reverse transcribed from extracted RNA, that served as the sequencing template. Profiled with immunoSEQ multiplex PCR; TCRdb holds only in-frame clones, not every one. The repertoire consists of about 110,000 clones, none detected only once. Sequencing was carried out using lesional skin. The receptors shown here come from a C3H/HeJ mouse with alopecia areata. MHC haplotype of the mouse line: H2-k.

Concerning this clone: Gene labels here are mouse ones. CDR3 protein: CASSILDRGDEQYF. The DNA read from the CDR3 is TGTGCCAGCAGTATTCTGGACAGGGGAGAT. The chain combines TRBV19 with TRBJ2-7; 9 bases line up with TRBD1. The CDR3 is cut off 4 residues early in the read; its end comes from the germline J gene. CDR3 length equals 14 residues. CDR1 is FNHDT, CDR2 SITEND, per germline (reference sequence).

A note on this clone: Mouse names are used for the genes. The sequence runs out 4 residues before the end of the CDR3; the remainder is reconstructed from the germline J gene. The rearrangement joins TRBV13-3 to TRBJ2-7, with 12 nucleotides matching TRBD1. The germline V gene has CDR1 NNHDY and CDR2 SYVADS. The CDR3 totals 13 residues. The CDR3 protein is CASRGQGADEQYF. The sequenced part of the CDR3 DNA is TGTGCCAGCAGGGGACAGGGGGCAGAT.

Remarks on this clone: Germline and genes: mouse. The CDR3 end falls 4 residues outside the read, so it is completed with the germline J gene. This sequence joins TRBV13-3 and TRBJ1-1; tentative D call: TRBD1 (6 bases). V was trimmed by 3 bases and J by 0 bases, leaving 12 bases between them. Germline V gives CDR1 NNHDY, CDR2 SYVADS. The length of the CDR3 is 15 residues. The CDR3 loop reads CASSGRQDANTEVFF. The covered CDR3 bases are TGTGCCAGCAGTGGAAGACAGGACGCAAACACA.

To note about this clone: Each gene name is a mouse one. Sequencing ends 4 residues short of the CDR3 end; the germline J gene provides the rest. This sample also contains other DNA sequences that code for the same CDR3. The rearrangement joins TRBV13-3 to TRBJ2-4; 11 bases fit TRBD2. Germline-derived CDR1 and CDR2 are NNHDY and SYVADS. The CDR3 is made up of 16 amino acids. With 3 bases clipped from V and 3 bases from J, the junction kept 6 bases outside the gene matches. The CDR3 bases that were read are TGTGCCAGCAGTGGCACTGGGGGGGCGCGACAAAAC. This gives the protein CASSGTGGARQN. The complete CDR3 protein is CASSGTGGARQNTLYF.

For this clone: The germline and genes are mouse ones. With the read ending 4 residues before the CDR3 end, the germline J gene is used to fill in that end. The chain recombines TRBV5 with TRBJ2-3; D perhaps matches TRBD2 (6 bases). V was cut by 1 base and J by 0 bases, with 8 bases left in between. The CDR3 covers 15 residues. CDR1 LGHNA and CDR2 YNLKQL come from the germline V gene (reference sequence). The CDR3 spells CASSQVLGSAETLYF. The covered CDR3 bases are TGTGCCAGCAGCCAAGTGCTGGGGAGTGCAGAA.

Concerning this clone: The germline and genes are mouse ones. The read finishes 4 residues shy of the CDR3 end, and the germline J gene is used to complete it. The J gene is TRBJ2-3, the V gene TRBV1; 8 nucleotides line up with TRBD2. CDR3 length: 15 residues. Trimming at V came to 7 bases and at J to 0 bases, leaving 6 bases not matched to a gene. Germline V gene data show CDR1 as NSQYPW and CDR2 as LRSPGD (reference sequence). The CDR3 DNA, read in part, is TGCACCTGCACTACTGGGGGAACTAGTGCAGAA. Its protein product is CTCTTGGTSAE. The full CDR3 protein reads CTCTTGGTSAETLYF.

Comments on this clone: Germline and genes here are mouse. The read halts 4 residues ahead of the CDR3 end, with the missing end drawn from the germline J gene. The gene calls are TRBV1 and TRBJ2-5, with TRBD1 matching over 9 bases. The CDR3 consists of 17 residues. Germline V gives CDR1 NSQYPW, CDR2 LRSPGD (reference sequence). The V segment lost 0 bases and the J segment 0 bases; nucleotides outside the gene matches: 4. The covered CDR3 bases are TGCACCTGCAGTGCAGAAACAGGGGGCTTTAACCAAGAC. Protein sequence: CTCSAETGGFNQD. The CDR3 reads in full as CTCSAETGGFNQDTQYF.

This clone was seen more than once but under ten times. The protein in this entry is translated from the DNA; at residue 9 it differs from the protein listed in TCRdb. Gene names and germline refer to mouse. The CDR3 goes on 3 residues after the read ends, and that part is filled in from the germline J gene. The rearrangement joins TRBV13-2 to TRBJ1-6; unclear D gene. TRBJ1-6 is given ORF status, its function remaining uncertain. Germline loops: CDR1 NNHNN, CDR2 SYGAGS (reference sequence). V gave up 1 base and J gave up 8 bases, with 4 bases separating them. The CDR3 contains 12 residues. CDR3 protein: CASGDMDSPLYF. The CDR3 DNA, read in part, is TGTGCCAGCGGTGATATGGATTCGCCC.

This clone was counted only a few times. The gene symbols are mouse symbols. The CDR3 end is not reached by the read, which stops 4 residues before it; the germline J gene fills it in. This rearrangement joins TRBV14 to TRBJ2-7; D gene uncertain. CDR1 is SGHDT and CDR2 is FRDEAV in the germline V gene. The germline V and J ends were trimmed by 5 bases and 3 bases, with 9 bases remaining between them. The CDR3 covers 12 residues. The part of the CDR3 DNA that was read is TGTGCCAGCAGCTACGACAACTAT. Translating it yields CASSYDNY. The entire CDR3 reads CASSYDNYEQYF. The full variable domain, with the rest looked up from reference TRBV14 and TRBJ2-7, is EAGVTQSPRYAVLQEGQAVSFWCDPISGHDTLYWYQQPRDQGPQLLVYFRDEAVIDNSQLPSDRFSAVRPKGTNSTLKIQSAKQGDTATYLCASSYDNYEQYFGPGTRLTVL.

This clone came up a few times. The germline and genes are mouse ones. The CDR3 end lies 4 residues beyond the end of the read and is filled in from the germline J gene. The gene calls are TRBV1 and TRBJ1-4; no clear D. Germline CDR1 reads NSQYPW; CDR2 reads LRSPGD (reference sequence). This CDR3 is built from 16 residues. Trimming took off 0 bases at V and 0 bases at J, with 8 bases between the two ends. The sequenced CDR3 bases are TGCACCTGCAGTGCAGATTCCCAGCTTTCCAACGAA. Encoded protein: CTCSADSQLSNE. The entire CDR3 protein is CTCSADSQLSNERLFF.

In its sample, this clone was seen a few times. Mouse gene names apply. Read data end 4 residues before the CDR3 end; the end is taken from the germline J gene. V usage is TRBV1 and J usage is TRBJ2-7, with D possibly TRBD1 on 5 matching bases. CDR3 length equals 13 residues. CDR1 NSQYPW and CDR2 LRSPGD come from the germline V gene (reference sequence). The CDR3 is CTCSARQIYEQYF. The sequenced CDR3 bases are TGCACCTGCAGTGCACGACAGATTTAT.

Only a few counts were recorded for this clone. The genes are named according to mouse. Read coverage stops 4 residues before the CDR3 terminus; the germline J gene supplies the remainder. V and J are TRBV1 and TRBJ2-3, with a weak D call TRBD1 (5 bases). V dropped 3 bases and J dropped 2 bases, with 9 bases sitting between them. There are 14 residues in the CDR3. Per the germline V gene, CDR1 is NSQYPW and CDR2 is LRSPGD (reference sequence). CDR3 DNA (partial): TGCACCTGCAGTGCGCAGGGAGATGCAGAA. Translation: CTCSAQGDAE. The full CDR3 sequence reads CTCSAQGDAETLYF. Variable domain in full (rest from reference TRBV1 and TRBJ2-3): VTLLEQNPRWRLVPRGQAVNLRCILKNSQYPWMSWYQQDLQKQLQWLFTLRSPGDKEVKSLPGADYLATRVTDTELRLQVANMSQGRTLYCTCSAQGDAETLYFGSGTRLTVL.